The TCR beta chain described here comes from a study of shared clonotypes between healthy human individuals (dated by TCRdb to about 2020). Regarding the complete study: The cohort included a few men and a couple of women between 18 and 49 years of age. Blood TCR repertoires of about five healthy adults were deeply sequenced to estimate repertoire size and the extent of clonotype sharing between individuals. To increase sequencing depth and limit assay-specific biases, different laboratories used diverse techniques to prepare libraries and sequence TCR repertoires. Each donor's leukapheresis produced roughly between about 0.8 and 8.9 billion PBMCs. For each donor, CD4 naive and CD4 memory were each given three plates, CD8 naive was given two plates, and CD8 memory was given one plate.

On this clone itself: The antigen it recognizes is unknown. No quality values exist for individual bases; no much larger clone is one base distant.

Study-wide findings and limitations: Because the study included only a small number of donors, the genetic and exposure-history diversity represented was limited. Larger estimated clonotype richness was generally found for naive subsets than for memory subsets. Higher generation probabilities were observed for clonotypes shared by all four sorted-subset donors than for non-shared clonotypes. When a handful of donors were compared, the shared fraction of clonotypes was about 5% for naive CD4, roughly 3.4% for naive CD8, 2.3% for memory CD4, and around 0.4% for memory CD8. Pairwise subsampling indicated that sequencing depth was expected to affect the degree of clonotype sharing among donors. Sampling was restricted to blood, and TCR repertoires in tissues likely differ from the TCR repertoires found in blood. Incomplete sequencing was indicated by rarefaction of sorted-subset datasets, despite the large sequencing depth.

TCR CDR3 regions were amplified from genomic DNA by multiplex PCR using the deep immunoSEQ assay. Extracted genomic DNA from each cell subset was distributed evenly across all wells of several immunoSEQ 96-well plates, and each plate was treated as a replicate. For sorted subsets, each replicate PCR was loaded with 150 to 250 ng genomic DNA, equivalent to approximately 27,000 T cell genomes. The purified libraries were quantified using a Qubit 3.0 fluorometer, sized with a Bioanalyzer 2100, and then quantified again using the KAPA Library Quantification kit. A separate single-read 150-cycle Illumina NextSeq 550 flow cell was used to sequence each immunoSEQ 96-well plate. In the paper's pipeline: Because the immunoSEQ output included only junctional sequences and no quality scores, the filtering could not be the same as the filtering used for full-length reads. To assign V/J genes and CDR3, sequences were annotated using PyIR, a Python wrapper for IgBLAST v1.9, with IMGT germline references. Reads with weak V/J assignments (E-value above 1e-6), missing CDR3, stop codons, out-of-frame junctions, or ambiguous translated residues were removed. V3J clonotypes were defined by identical inferred V gene, J gene, and CDR3 amino acid sequence. Percentage overlap between repertoires was computed as shared unique clonotypes divided by the size of the smaller repertoire. Repertoire richness was assessed with RTK rarefaction, the Chao1 estimator, and Recon v2.1 estimates of unobserved clonotypes. OLGA was used to compute generation probabilities for all TCRbeta clonotypes that the gDNA method yielded from a handful of donors. Held by TCRdb, this immuneACCESS table contains in-frame sequences only and omits some clones. Under half of the omission traces to an unresolved V gene where checked; the cause of the rest is unknown. V, J and clone size are those of that table, while D and trimming were read from the DNA. The sample profile shows around 1.1 million clones; 60% to 85% of them were found once. More than 0.85% of the sample is taken by the ten largest.

V is pruned by 1 base and J by 5 bases, leaving 4 bases of the junction without a gene match. Including the terminal cysteine and phenylalanine, the CDR3 comprises 15 residues. Only the CDR3 DNA is retained, 45 bases long and in frame from the first base. From the germline V gene (reference sequence), CDR1 is LNHNV and CDR2 is YYDKDF. Healthy HIV-negative adults with no recently reported acute infections or vaccinations were included as donors. Only Caucasian adults living in Nashville, Tennessee, USA were represented among the donors. CD4+ T cells were enriched by magnetic negative selection; naive cells were then positively selected on CD45RA, and the negative fraction formed the memory subset. Blood was collected by leukapheresis, and PBMCs were isolated by Ficoll-Histopaque density gradient centrifugation and then cryopreserved in liquid nitrogen vapor phase. Purity and quantity of every magnetically sorted T cell population were checked by analytical flow cytometry. Each sorted fraction had its genomic DNA isolated and then quantified by UV absorbance on a Nanodrop 2000c.

The chain couples TRBV15 to TRBJ2-2, and 7 bases in between align with TRBD1. The receptor was isolated from a man between 18 and 35 years old in good health. Some clones in this sample may be carry-over from other donors' samples. Sequenced input: memory CD4+ T cells from PBMCs. What the cell subset or site label conveys for this sample: CD45RA-negative fraction. CDR3 region: CATSRVTGNTGELFF. DNA sequence: TGTGCCACCAGCAGAGTGACAGGGAATACCGGGGAGCTGTTTTTT. With all but the CDR3 taken from the reference TRBV15 and TRBJ2-2 genes, the full variable domain is: DAMVIQNPRYQVTQFGKPVTLSCSQTLNHNVMYWYQQKSSQAPKLLFHYYDKDFNNEADTPDNFQSRRPNTSFCFLDIRSPGLGDTAMYLCATSRVTGNTGELFFGEGSRLTVL.